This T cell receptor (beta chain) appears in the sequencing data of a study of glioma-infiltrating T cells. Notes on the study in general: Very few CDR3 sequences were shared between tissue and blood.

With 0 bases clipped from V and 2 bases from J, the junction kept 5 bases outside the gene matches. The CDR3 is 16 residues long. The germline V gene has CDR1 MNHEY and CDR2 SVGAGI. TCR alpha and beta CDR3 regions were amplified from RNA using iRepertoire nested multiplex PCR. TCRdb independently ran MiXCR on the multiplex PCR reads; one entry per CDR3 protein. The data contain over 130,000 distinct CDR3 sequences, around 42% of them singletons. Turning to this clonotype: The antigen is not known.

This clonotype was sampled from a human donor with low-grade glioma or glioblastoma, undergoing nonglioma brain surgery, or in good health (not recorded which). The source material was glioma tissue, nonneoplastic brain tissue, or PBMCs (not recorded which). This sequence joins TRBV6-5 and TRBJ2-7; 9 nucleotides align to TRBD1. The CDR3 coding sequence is TGTGCCAGCAGTTACTCGGGGACAGGGATAACCTACGAGCAGTACTTC. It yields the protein CASSYSGTGITYEQYF.